The entry below describes one T cell receptor beta chain. The data are from a study of graft-versus-host responses after intestinal transplantation. V lost 3 bases and J 6 bases, leaving 8 bases between the germline ends. The CDR3 sequence is 13 residues long. Germline V gene lookup returns CDR1 LNHDA and CDR2 SQIVND (reference sequence). Generated by immunoSEQ multiplex PCR, the TCRdb table keeps only in-frame clones and is missing some. The repertoire holds 8,000 to 9,500 clones, with around 29% as singletons. The responders that had proliferated, CFSE-low CD3+CD4+ and CD3+CD8+ cells, were sorted after the reaction. Study-level findings and limits: GvH clones were found in recipient marrow; some appeared first in ileum or blood. Maximum circulating GvH clone levels tracked with early post-transplant HvG decreases.

The input for sequencing was alloreactive CD4+ T cells from a mixed lymphocyte reaction culture, taken before intestinal transplant. Regarding subset: CFSE-low proliferating T cells sorted from roughly six-day pre-transplant mixed lymphocyte reaction (GvH or HvG direction). The J gene is TRBJ2-2, the V gene TRBV19; D perhaps matches TRBD2 (5 bases). The TCR was taken from a human patient who received an intestinal transplant. The CDR3 reads CASSIRRAGELFF. CDR3 sequence (DNA): TGTGCCAGTAGTATTAGGCGGGCCGGGGAGCTGTTTTTT.